The sequence of this TCR beta chain was determined in a study of CD8+ T cells in alopecia areata. The overall study: Transfer of skin from roughly 6-12-month-old C3H/HeJ graft donors with spontaneous alopecia was made to approximately 7-11-week-old female C3H/HeJ mice. The study, taken as a whole, reports: Besides other cells, scalp samples also yield sequences of resident alphabeta T cells from normal skin. The study found higher clonality in lesional than normal scalp, especially in alopecia totalis/universalis. Mouse data revealed clearer TCR sharing than patient data did, a gap possibly tied to HLA.

Concerning this clone: The target antigen is unknown. Mouse germline and gene names are used. The read falls 4 residues short of the CDR3 end, and the missing part is taken from the germline J gene.

Reverse transcribed after extraction, RNA yielded cDNA as the sequencing template. Sequenced by immunoSEQ multiplex PCR; TCRdb stores in-frame clones only, minus some. The sample has about 270,000 clones, none seen only once; the top ten hold 1.2%. Cells from pooled cutaneous lymph nodes were sorted by CD4, CD8alpha, NKG2D, NKG2ACE and other markers. Germline V gives CDR1 FNHDT, CDR2 SITEND (reference sequence). After removal of 5 bases from V and 0 bases from J, the junction contained 4 bases not matched to a gene. CDR3 length: 15 residues. The J gene is TRBJ2-5, the V gene TRBV19; TRBD2 matches at 9 bases. The sample comprised CD4+ T cells sorted from a lymph node. This TCR was sampled from a C3H/HeJ mouse with alopecia areata. MHC haplotype here: H2-k. The covered CDR3 bases are TGTGCCAGCAGACTGGGGGGTCTTAACCAAGAC. Protein sequence: CASRLGGLNQD. The complete CDR3 reads CASRLGGLNQDTQYF.